This T cell receptor (beta chain) was sequenced for a study of T-cell reconstitution after alpha-beta-depleted transplantation in children. The study, taken as a whole, reports: At the one-year point after transplant, T-cell counts and TCRbeta diversity were found to come mostly from T cells that had been newly produced. After transplant, at about two months, alpha-beta T cells were reportedly derived from several hundred expanded graft clones.

It was with unique molecular identifiers that the TCRbeta library was prepared. TCRdb re-analysed the PCR reads in MiXCR, keeping a single row per CDR3 protein. The data hold hundreds of thousands of distinct CDR3 sequences, with 10% to 15% observed a single time. CDR3 length: 12 amino acids. Trimming removed 7 bases from V and 4 bases from J, with 13 bases in between. Germline V gene sequence: CDR1 SQVTM, CDR2 ANQGSEA. This clonotype was counted at least ten times. Its target is not known. This receptor was obtained from a girl aged 2 to 10 with congenital amegakaryocytic thrombocytopenia, due to receive a stem cell transplant. The source was PBMCs, collected before TCRalphabeta/CD19-depleted stem cell transplant. The chain uses TRBV29-1 and TRBJ2-5; TRBD2 might be the D (5 bases). CDR3 nucleotide sequence: TGCAGCGCTCCGGGAAGAGGAGAGACCCAGTACTTC. It is translated as CSAPGRGETQYF. Complete variable domain (other parts from reference TRBV29-1 and TRBJ2-5): SAVISQKPSRDICQRGTSLTIQCQVDSQVTMMFWYRQQPGQSLTLIATANQGSEATYESGFVIDKFPISRPNLTFSTLTVSNMSPEDSSIYLCSAPGRGETQYFGPGTRLLVL.